This is a list of T cell receptor beta chains from one sample in a study of shared clonotypes between healthy human individuals. Profiling relied on immunoSEQ multiplex PCR, and the TCRdb table lists in-frame clones only, not all of them. The sample carries millions of clones, more than 80% recorded once. The sample comprised naive CD4+ T cells sorted from blood. All receptors derive from a man younger than 30 in good health. The CDR3 runs from the conserved cysteine through the conserved F or W. The order of the fields is D gene, clone size, J gene, V gene, CDR3 protein, CDR3 DNA. The D gene is left open where the match is weak. Part of the rows lack a size; the others show once, few, many or a class for expanded clones.

d_call: NA; clone_size: NA; j_call: TRBJ2-2; v_call: TRBV12-5; cdr3_aa: CASGLVRVGELFF; cdr3_nt: TGTGCTAGTGGTTTGGTACGGGTGGGGGAGCTGTTTTTT
d_call: NA; clone_size: NA; j_call: TRBJ1-6; v_call: TRBV19; cdr3_aa: CASSIISGPGLDSPLHF; cdr3_nt: TGTGCCAGTAGTATAATTTCCGGGCCAGGGCTGGATTCACCCCTCCACTTT
d_call: NA; clone_size: NA; j_call: TRBJ1-2; v_call: TRBV29-1; cdr3_aa: CSVEGRRDYGYTF; cdr3_nt: TGCAGCGTCGAGGGCAGGCGGGACTATGGCTACACCTTC
d_call: TRBD1; clone_size: NA; j_call: TRBJ1-3; v_call: TRBV7-9; cdr3_aa: CASSLRTGTEKTGNTIYF; cdr3_nt: TGTGCCAGCAGCCTACGGACAGGGACGGAAAAAACTGGAAACACCATATATTTT
d_call: TRBD1; clone_size: NA; j_call: TRBJ2-2; v_call: TRBV7-2; cdr3_aa: CASSLALTGHLGIPGELFF; cdr3_nt: TGTGCCAGCAGCTTAGCGTTGACAGGGCACCTAGGAATACCCGGGGAGCTGTTTTTT
d_call: NA; clone_size: NA; j_call: TRBJ1-5; v_call: TRBV19; cdr3_aa: CASSSRGFNQPQHF; cdr3_nt: TGTGCCAGTAGTAGCCGGGGGTTTAATCAGCCCCAGCATTTT
d_call: NA; clone_size: NA; j_call: TRBJ2-7; v_call: TRBV13; cdr3_aa: CASSLYLSGNTDEQYF; cdr3_nt: TGTGCCAGCAGCTTATACCTTAGTGGCAATACCGACGAGCAGTACTTC
d_call: TRBD1; clone_size: NA; j_call: TRBJ2-7; v_call: TRBV11-2; cdr3_aa: CASSFGQGNYEQYF; cdr3_nt: TGTGCCAGCAGCTTCGGACAGGGTAACTACGAGCAGTACTTC
d_call: NA; clone_size: NA; j_call: TRBJ2-3; v_call: TRBV10-3; cdr3_aa: CAITGSPDTQYF; cdr3_nt: TGTGCCATCACCGGGAGTCCAGATACGCAGTATTTT
d_call: TRBD2; clone_size: NA; j_call: TRBJ2-2; v_call: TRBV5-1; cdr3_aa: CASSSPGGPGTGELFF; cdr3_nt: TGCGCCAGCAGCTCCCCGGGGGGGCCGGGCACCGGGGAGCTGTTTTTT
d_call: TRBD2; clone_size: NA; j_call: TRBJ2-1; v_call: TRBV5-4; cdr3_aa: CASSLVLLAAFSYNEQFF; cdr3_nt: TGTGCCAGCAGCTTGGTCCTACTAGCGGCCTTCTCCTACAATGAGCAGTTCTTC
d_call: NA; clone_size: NA; j_call: TRBJ2-3; v_call: TRBV11-3; cdr3_aa: CASSLSSDTQYF; cdr3_nt: TGTGCCAGCAGCTTGTCTTCGGATACGCAGTATTTT
d_call: NA; clone_size: NA; j_call: TRBJ1-2; v_call: TRBV28; cdr3_aa: CASSPRVAGGYTF; cdr3_nt: TGTGCCAGCAGCCCAAGGGTGGCGGGTGGCTACACCTTC
d_call: NA; clone_size: NA; j_call: TRBJ2-3; v_call: TRBV11-2; cdr3_aa: CASSFGYGGPGSDTQYF; cdr3_nt: TGTGCCAGCAGCTTCGGATACGGGGGGCCCGGGTCAGATACGCAGTATTTT
d_call: TRBD2; clone_size: NA; j_call: TRBJ2-5; v_call: TRBV10-2; cdr3_aa: CASSSSGRLQETQYF; cdr3_nt: TGCGCCAGCAGTTCTAGCGGGAGACTCCAAGAGACCCAGTACTTC
d_call: TRBD2; clone_size: NA; j_call: TRBJ2-3; v_call: TRBV6-5; cdr3_aa: CASSPGLATDTQYF; cdr3_nt: TGTGCCAGCAGTCCAGGACTAGCCACAGATACGCAGTATTTT
d_call: NA; clone_size: NA; j_call: TRBJ1-1; v_call: TRBV28; cdr3_aa: CASMGGTEAFF; cdr3_nt: TGTGCCAGCATGGGGGGGACTGAAGCTTTCTTT
d_call: NA; clone_size: NA; j_call: TRBJ2-6; v_call: TRBV28; cdr3_aa: CASSAFGGAGGANVLTF; cdr3_nt: TGTGCCAGCAGTGCCTTCGGGGGCGCGGGAGGGGCCAACGTCCTGACTTTC
d_call: NA; clone_size: NA; j_call: TRBJ1-1; v_call: TRBV2; cdr3_aa: CASSEALGWGPPNTEAFF; cdr3_nt: TGTGCCAGCAGTGAAGCGCTAGGGTGGGGACCTCCGAACACTGAAGCTTTCTTT
d_call: NA; clone_size: NA; j_call: TRBJ2-1; v_call: TRBV10-3; cdr3_aa: CAISESAVSDGQFF; cdr3_nt: TGTGCCATCAGTGAGTCAGCCGTGTCAGACGGGCAGTTCTTC
d_call: TRBD2; clone_size: NA; j_call: TRBJ2-7; v_call: TRBV6-5; cdr3_aa: CASSYSGWEGSYEQYF; cdr3_nt: TGTGCCAGCAGTTACTCGGGGTGGGAGGGCTCCTACGAGCAGTACTTC
d_call: TRBD1; clone_size: NA; j_call: TRBJ2-5; v_call: TRBV19; cdr3_aa: CASSPGQAFQETQYF; cdr3_nt: TGTGCCAGTAGCCCGGGACAGGCGTTCCAAGAGACCCAGTACTTC
d_call: NA; clone_size: NA; j_call: TRBJ2-2; v_call: TRBV6-5; cdr3_aa: CASRQGSRTGELFF; cdr3_nt: TGTGCCAGCAGACAGGGCAGCCGCACCGGGGAACTGTTTTTT
d_call: NA; clone_size: NA; j_call: TRBJ1-5; v_call: TRBV19; cdr3_aa: CASSIDRGRSQPQHF; cdr3_nt: TGTGCCAGTAGTATAGACAGGGGAAGGAGCCAGCCCCAGCATTTT
d_call: TRBD1; clone_size: NA; j_call: TRBJ2-5; v_call: TRBV23-1; cdr3_aa: CARGRQGNPHLASQETQYF; cdr3_nt: TGCGCCAGGGGAAGACAGGGCAACCCGCACTTAGCTTCCCAAGAGACCCAGTACTTC
d_call: TRBD2; clone_size: once; j_call: TRBJ2-1; v_call: TRBV25-1; cdr3_aa: CASSVAGGYNEQFF; cdr3_nt: TGTGCCAGCAGTGTGGCGGGAGGGTACAATGAGCAGTTCTTC
d_call: TRBD1; clone_size: NA; j_call: TRBJ1-1; v_call: TRBV7-4; cdr3_aa: CASSLRDSQSLNTEAFF; cdr3_nt: TGTGCCAGCAGCTTAAGGGACAGTCAAAGCTTGAACACTGAAGCTTTCTTT
d_call: NA; clone_size: once; j_call: TRBJ1-2; v_call: TRBV27; cdr3_aa: CATFGEGRFGYTF; cdr3_nt: TGTGCCACCTTCGGGGAGGGTCGTTTTGGCTACACCTTC
d_call: TRBD1; clone_size: NA; j_call: TRBJ1-3; v_call: TRBV6-1; cdr3_aa: CASTWDRAGNTIYF; cdr3_nt: TGTGCCAGCACCTGGGACAGGGCTGGAAACACCATATATTTT
d_call: NA; clone_size: NA; j_call: TRBJ2-7; v_call: TRBV5-1; cdr3_aa: CASSSDPNGYEQYF; cdr3_nt: TGCGCCAGCAGCTCGGACCCGAATGGCTACGAGCAGTACTTC
d_call: NA; clone_size: NA; j_call: TRBJ1-6; v_call: TRBV6-5; cdr3_aa: CASKDSSNSPLHF; cdr3_nt: TGTGCCAGCAAGGACAGCTCGAATTCACCCCTCCACTTT
d_call: NA; clone_size: once; j_call: TRBJ1-1; v_call: TRBV10-3; cdr3_aa: CATRKDTEAFF; cdr3_nt: TGTGCCACTCGTAAGGACACTGAAGCTTTCTTT
d_call: NA; clone_size: NA; j_call: TRBJ2-7; v_call: TRBV5-4; cdr3_aa: CASSLAVGEQYF; cdr3_nt: TGTGCCAGCAGCTTGGCGGTGGGCGAGCAGTACTTC
d_call: TRBD1; clone_size: NA; j_call: TRBJ2-3; v_call: TRBV19; cdr3_aa: CASGDRVADTQYF; cdr3_nt: TGTGCCAGTGGGGACAGGGTGGCAGATACGCAGTATTTT
d_call: TRBD1; clone_size: NA; j_call: TRBJ1-2; v_call: TRBV6-1; cdr3_aa: CASRITGVESYTF; cdr3_nt: TGTGCCAGCAGGATCACAGGGGTTGAGAGCTACACCTTC
d_call: NA; clone_size: NA; j_call: TRBJ2-2; v_call: TRBV5-1; cdr3_aa: CASSLGSPNTGELFF; cdr3_nt: TGCGCCAGCAGCTTGGGCAGCCCGAACACCGGGGAGCTGTTTTTT
d_call: TRBD2; clone_size: NA; j_call: TRBJ2-3; v_call: TRBV19; cdr3_aa: CASSIALAGVTDTQYF; cdr3_nt: TGTGCCAGTAGTATAGCCCTAGCGGGAGTTACAGATACGCAGTATTTT
d_call: NA; clone_size: NA; j_call: TRBJ1-4; v_call: TRBV30; cdr3_aa: CAWSTGGGYGEKLFF; cdr3_nt: TGTGCCTGGAGTACCGGGGGCGGGTACGGCGAAAAACTGTTTTTT
d_call: NA; clone_size: NA; j_call: TRBJ1-4; v_call: TRBV5-1; cdr3_aa: CASSSGPNEKLFF; cdr3_nt: TGCGCCAGCAGCTCAGGACCGAATGAAAAACTGTTTTTT
d_call: NA; clone_size: NA; j_call: TRBJ1-3; v_call: TRBV5-1; cdr3_aa: CASSPPGSGNTIYF; cdr3_nt: TGCGCCAGCAGCCCGCCCGGGTCTGGAAACACCATATATTTT
d_call: TRBD2; clone_size: NA; j_call: TRBJ2-3; v_call: TRBV28; cdr3_aa: CASSWPLLAGGPRTDTQYF; cdr3_nt: TGTGCCAGCAGTTGGCCCCTCCTAGCGGGAGGGCCTCGCACAGATACGCAGTATTTT
d_call: NA; clone_size: NA; j_call: TRBJ2-5; v_call: TRBV29-1; cdr3_aa: CSVGLQETQYF; cdr3_nt: TGCAGCGTTGGACTCCAAGAGACCCAGTACTTC
d_call: NA; clone_size: NA; j_call: TRBJ2-7; v_call: TRBV7-3; cdr3_aa: CASSPTASSTYYEQYF; cdr3_nt: TGTGCCAGCAGTCCTACCGCGAGCTCGACGTACTACGAGCAGTACTTC
d_call: TRBD1; clone_size: NA; j_call: TRBJ1-1; v_call: TRBV10-3; cdr3_aa: CAISGTGITEAFF; cdr3_nt: TGTGCCATCAGTGGGACAGGGATAACTGAAGCTTTCTTT
d_call: NA; clone_size: NA; j_call: TRBJ2-7; v_call: TRBV19; cdr3_aa: CASIAGEGTYEQYF; cdr3_nt: TGTGCCAGTATCGCCGGGGAAGGAACCTACGAGCAGTACTTC
d_call: TRBD1; clone_size: NA; j_call: TRBJ2-7; v_call: TRBV5-4; cdr3_aa: CASSWDRGVSEQYF; cdr3_nt: TGTGCCAGCAGCTGGGACAGGGGAGTAAGCGAGCAGTACTTC
d_call: NA; clone_size: NA; j_call: TRBJ2-7; v_call: TRBV10-3; cdr3_aa: CAISESGTTYEQYF; cdr3_nt: TGTGCCATCAGTGAGTCAGGGACGACCTACGAGCAGTACTTC
d_call: NA; clone_size: NA; j_call: TRBJ2-7; v_call: TRBV5-1; cdr3_aa: CASRVSGLNREQYF; cdr3_nt: TGCGCCAGCAGAGTATCAGGGTTAAATCGCGAGCAGTACTTC
d_call: NA; clone_size: once; j_call: TRBJ1-1; v_call: TRBV4-1; cdr3_aa: CASSQPGDVGNTEAFF; cdr3_nt: TGCGCCAGCAGCCAACCCGGGGATGTAGGGAACACTGAAGCTTTCTTT